The 21 T cell receptor beta chains given below trace back to one sample, sequenced in a study of patients and donors after allogeneic stem cell transplantation. From the RT-PCR reads, TCRdb called clonotypes with MiXCR, one entry per CDR3 protein. The sample holds approximately 8,000 distinct CDR3 sequences; 11% are singletons and the top ten take more than 50%. Sequencing was done on a sample of blood, either unsorted or a sorted T cell fraction (not recorded which). The receptors here all came from a human donor who was either an allogeneic HSCT recipient or a stem cell or donor lymphocyte infusion donor (not recorded which). It is not recorded whose cells these are; they may come from a transplant donor.

The chain has TRBV5-1 and TRBJ2-7; 8 bases align to TRBD1. This CDR3 has 14 amino acids. The V and J ends lost 1 base and 5 bases, in that order; junction bases with no gene match: 5. Germline V lookup: CDR1 SGHRS, CDR2 YFSETQ. CDR3 loop: CASSLQGANNEQYF. The DNA of the CDR3 is TGCGCCAGCAGCTTGCAGGGGGCTAACAACGAGCAGTACTTC. Supplemented by reference TRBV5-1 and TRBJ2-7, the full variable domain reads KAGVTQTPRYLIKTRGQQVTLSCSPISGHRSVSWYQQTPGQGLQFLFEYFSETQRNKGNFPGRFSGRQFSNSRSEMNVSTLELGDSALYLCASSLQGANNEQYFGPGTRLTVT.

The chain recombines TRBV20-1 with TRBJ2-3, with D perhaps TRBD1 or TRBD2 (5 bases each). In germline, CDR1 is DFQATT, CDR2 SNEGSKA (reference sequence). The V and J ends lost 6 bases and 4 bases respectively, with 23 bases between them. There are 16 residues in the CDR3. The CDR3 here is CSAATFDWGTADTQYF. In nucleotides, the CDR3 is TGCAGTGCCGCTACGTTCGATTGGGGGACGGCAGATACGCAGTATTTT.

The chain uses TRBV10-1 and TRBJ2-2, with TRBD1 as a possible D gene (5 bases). Per the germline V gene, CDR1 is WNHNN and CDR2 is SYGVQD (reference sequence). The CDR3 totals 12 residues. The ends were cut back, 7 bases at V and 5 bases at J, with 8 bases in the middle. The CDR3 nucleotides read TGCGCCAGCACTTCAGGGACCGGGGAGCTGTTTTTT. Its protein is CASTSGTGELFF.

Many counts were recorded for this clonotype. V gene TRBV25-1 combines with J gene TRBJ1-2; D possibly corresponds to TRBD1 (5 bases). The CDR3 sequence is 13 residues long. V was trimmed by 4 bases and J by 0 bases, leaving 6 bases between them. The germline CDR1 and CDR2 sequences are MGHDK and SYGVNS. The CDR3 coding sequence is TGTGCCAGCAGTGGACAGTCTAACTATGGCTACACCTTC. It yields the protein CASSGQSNYGYTF.

This clonotype is classed as medium-sized. The gene calls are TRBV27 and TRBJ1-1; D uncertain. Germline V lookup: CDR1 MNHEY, CDR2 SMNVEV (reference sequence). The CDR3 sequence is 13 residues long. V was shortened by 4 bases and J by 5 bases, with 11 bases between the two germline ends. DNA of the CDR3: TGTGCCAGCAGTTCTGCAGCGGGGACTGAAGCTTTCTTT. Translation gives CASSSAAGTEAFF.

This clonotype came up a few times. In DNA form, the CDR3 reads TGTGCCTGGGTGGAGGCCATGAACACTGAAGCTTTCTTT. This translates into CAWVEAMNTEAFF. This rearrangement joins TRBV30 to TRBJ1-1; D is undetermined. This CDR3 is built from 13 residues. Trimming cost V 5 bases and J 0 bases, with 10 bases left between them. Germline loops: CDR1 GTSNPN, CDR2 SVGIG (reference sequence).

The sample holds many counts of this clonotype. This sequence joins TRBV25-1 and TRBJ2-3, with 7 bases fitting TRBD1. Germline V CDR1 and CDR2: MGHDK, SYGVNS. The CDR3 length is 13 residues. J was trimmed by 4 bases and V by 8 bases; bases with no gene match: 6. The DNA of the CDR3 is TGTGCCAGCGGGACCACAGGGGCAGATACGCAGTATTTT. Its translation: CASGTTGADTQYF.

This clonotype has ten or more counts. The chain carries TRBV20-1 and TRBJ2-3; 8 nucleotides agree with TRBD2. V lost 3 bases, J lost 5 bases, and 13 bases stayed unmatched. In germline, CDR1 is DFQATT, CDR2 SNEGSKA (reference sequence). The CDR3 runs 16 residues. The CDR3 DNA follows: TGCAGTGCTAGCTTTCGAAACGGGGGGGCCCAAGATACGCAGTATTTT. It encodes CSASFRNGGAQDTQYF.

This clonotype occurred many times. The chain employs TRBV18 and TRBJ1-1, with D uncertain. Germline V gene data show CDR1 as KGHSH and CDR2 as LQKENI. CDR3 length: 14 residues. The V end was cut by 6 bases, the J end by 0 bases, with 11 bases between. The CDR3 DNA reads as TGTGCCAGCTCCCGGGAGGCCCTGAACACTGAAGCTTTCTTT. This encodes CASSREALNTEAFF.

This clonotype occurred many times. This chain links TRBV9 with TRBJ1-3; D unclear. CDR1 is SGDLS and CDR2 is YYNGEE in the germline V gene. V was pared by 3 bases and J by 8 bases, with 12 bases between. CDR3 size: 13 residues. In DNA form, the CDR3 reads TGTGCCAGCAGCGCCCAGAATGAGGACACCATATATTTT. Its translation is CASSAQNEDTIYF.

This clonotype occurred a few times. The V gene is TRBV5-5, the J gene TRBJ2-3, with a weak D call TRBD1 (5 bases). Germline CDR1 SGHKS, CDR2 YYEKEE (reference sequence). V was clipped by 4 bases and J by 4 bases, with 10 bases between them. The CDR3 totals 13 residues. CDR3 nucleotide sequence: TGTGCCAGCAGCGGGGCAAGCTCAGATACGCAGTATTTT. It codes for CASSGASSDTQYF.

This clonotype was counted between two and nine times. The genes are TRBV5-1 and TRBJ2-5, with 11 bases that match TRBD2. Germline V gives CDR1 SGHRS, CDR2 YFSETQ. Losses at the gene ends were 2 bases for V and 5 bases for J; bases not matched to a gene: 5. The CDR3 is 15 amino acids. The CDR3 region is CASSLTGTSGETQYF. DNA for the CDR3: TGCGCCAGCAGCTTAACCGGGACTAGCGGTGAGACCCAGTACTTC.

In this sample, this clonotype turned up many times. The chain recombines TRBV5-1 with TRBJ2-1; D assignment may be TRBD1 or TRBD2 (5 bases each). CDR3 length equals 15 residues. The V gene lost 2 bases and the J gene lost 0 bases, with 9 bases spanning the gap. Germline V gives CDR1 SGHRS, CDR2 YFSETQ. The DNA for the CDR3 is TGCGCCAGCAGCTTCGGGGCTAGCTCCTACAATGAGCAGTTCTTC. This codes for CASSFGASSYNEQFF.

This clonotype is categorized as medium-sized. The gene calls are TRBV15 and TRBJ1-4; no definite D call. V shed 0 bases and J shed 8 bases, with 10 bases lying between them. The CDR3 loop spans 14 amino acids. From germline, CDR1 is LNHNV and CDR2 YYDKDF (reference sequence). This CDR3 is CATSRDLGKEKLFF. The CDR3 coding sequence is TGTGCCACCAGCAGAGACTTGGGGAAAGAAAAACTGTTTTTT.

The V call is TRBV20-1, the J call TRBJ1-1; 8 nucleotides align to TRBD1. The CDR3 is 14 residues long. The germline CDR1 and CDR2 sequences are DFQATT and SNEGSKA (reference sequence). Trimming removed 6 bases from V and 4 bases from J; junction bases left unmatched: 10. CDR3 sequence: CSADPGQAVTEAFF. DNA of the CDR3: TGCAGTGCCGATCCGGGACAGGCGGTCACTGAAGCTTTCTTT.

This clonotype was seen at least ten times. V usage is TRBV6-6 and J usage is TRBJ1-1; no reliable D call. The CDR3 is 13 residues long. Trimming cost V 3 bases and J 0 bases, with 5 bases left between them. CDR1 and CDR2 (germline): MNHNY, SVGAGI (reference sequence). The CDR3 protein is CASSYTLNTEAFF. The CDR3, as DNA: TGTGCCAGCAGTTATACGTTGAACACTGAAGCTTTCTTT.

This chain links TRBV3-1 with TRBJ1-1, with 9 positions matching TRBD1. Unmatched junction bases numbered 8, after V lost 2 bases and J lost 4 bases. Germline V CDR1 and CDR2: LGHDT, YNNKEL (reference sequence). CDR3 length: 16 amino acids. The CDR3 loop reads CASSQRGQGGSTEAFF. The CDR3 DNA reads as TGTGCCAGCAGCCAAAGGGGACAGGGCGGAAGCACTGAAGCTTTCTTT.

V usage is TRBV20-1 and J usage is TRBJ2-1; D is perhaps TRBD2 (6 bases). V lost 5 bases to trimming and J lost 5 bases, with 13 bases between them. This CDR3 comprises 13 residues. Germline V gene lookup returns CDR1 DFQATT and CDR2 SNEGSKA (reference sequence). The CDR3 sequence is CSAPLGGHNEQFF. The CDR3 DNA sequence: TGCAGTGCTCCCCTGGGGGGACACAATGAGCAGTTCTTC.

The chain employs TRBV12-3 or TRBV12-4 and TRBJ2-7; D possibly corresponds to TRBD2 (7 bases). This CDR3 region has 13 residues. Trimming took off 3 bases at V and 6 bases at J, with 12 bases between the two ends. The CDR3 region is CASSLKGEGEQYF. CDR3 sequence (DNA): TGTGCCAGCAGTTTGAAGGGGGAGGGCGAGCAGTACTTC.

Many counts were recorded for this clonotype. V is TRBV12-3 or TRBV12-4 and J is TRBJ1-3; unclear D gene. Trimming took 8 bases from V and 0 from J, leaving 11 bases between them. The CDR3 runs 14 residues. CDR3 bases: TGTGCCAGCGACCTGGGCTTCTCTGGAAACACCATATATTTT. The encoded protein is CASDLGFSGNTIYF.

This rearrangement joins TRBV20-1 to TRBJ2-1, with 10 positions matching TRBD2. The CDR3 covers 15 residues. Germline assignment: CDR1 DFQATT and CDR2 SNEGSKA (reference sequence). V shed 7 bases, J shed 3 bases, and the junction held 9 bases outside the gene matches. CDR3 region: CSVQRGGHDYNEQFF. The CDR3 DNA reads as TGCAGTGTACAGCGGGGGGGGCACGACTACAATGAGCAGTTCTTC.